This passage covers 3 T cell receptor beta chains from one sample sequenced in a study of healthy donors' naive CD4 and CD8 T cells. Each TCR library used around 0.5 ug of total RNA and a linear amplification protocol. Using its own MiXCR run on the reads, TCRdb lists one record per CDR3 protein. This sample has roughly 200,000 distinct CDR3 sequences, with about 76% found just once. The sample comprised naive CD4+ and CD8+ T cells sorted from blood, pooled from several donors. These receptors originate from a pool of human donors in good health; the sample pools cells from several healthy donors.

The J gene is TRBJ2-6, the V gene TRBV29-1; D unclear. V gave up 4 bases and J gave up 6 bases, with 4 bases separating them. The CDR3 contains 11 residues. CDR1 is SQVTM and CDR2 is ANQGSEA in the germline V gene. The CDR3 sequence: CSVVVANVLTF. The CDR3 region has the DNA TGCAGCGTTGTTGTGGCCAACGTCCTGACTTTC.

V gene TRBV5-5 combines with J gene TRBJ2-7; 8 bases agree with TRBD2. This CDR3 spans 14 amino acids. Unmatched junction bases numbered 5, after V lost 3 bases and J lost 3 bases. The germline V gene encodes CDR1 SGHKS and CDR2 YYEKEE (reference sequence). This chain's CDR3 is CASSSGLVLYEQYF. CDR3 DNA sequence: TGTGCCAGCAGCTCGGGACTAGTCCTCTACGAGCAGTACTTC.

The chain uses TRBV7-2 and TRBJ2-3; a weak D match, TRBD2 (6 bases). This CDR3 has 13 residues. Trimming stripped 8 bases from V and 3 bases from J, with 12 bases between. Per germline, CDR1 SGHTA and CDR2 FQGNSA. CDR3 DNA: TGTGCCAGCCGACTAGTAAGGACAGATACGCAGTATTTT. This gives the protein CASRLVRTDTQYF.